This TCR beta chain was found in a study of T cell repertoires in cytomegalovirus infection. Study-wide context: An indication of both CMV infection and matching HLA type came from public TCR beta signatures.

Overall study findings and caveats: Individuals carrying CMV plus the relevant HLA were identified by cumulative frequency of public TCR beta families. HLA-C-restricted, CMV-specific TCR beta clonotypes were dominant ex vivo.

TCRdb re-called the reads with MiXCR, one entry per CDR3 protein. The table shows 450,000 to 550,000 distinct CDR3 sequences, with about 15% occurring only once. This clonotype was observed a few times. The antigen is undetermined. Sequencing was done on a sample of CD8+ T cells from PBMCs. The receptor's source is a human donor in good health (CMV status not recorded). Some clones in this sample may be carry-over from other donors' samples.

CDR3 protein: CATIGTGTTDTQYF. The CDR3 bases are TGTGCCACCATCGGGACAGGGACCACAGATACGCAGTATTTT. This chain connects TRBV15 to TRBJ2-3; 9 bases are a match to TRBD1. The V segment lost 7 bases and the J segment 2 bases; nucleotides outside the gene matches: 4. Germline values: CDR1 LNHNV, CDR2 YYDKDF (reference sequence). CDR3 length equals 14 residues.